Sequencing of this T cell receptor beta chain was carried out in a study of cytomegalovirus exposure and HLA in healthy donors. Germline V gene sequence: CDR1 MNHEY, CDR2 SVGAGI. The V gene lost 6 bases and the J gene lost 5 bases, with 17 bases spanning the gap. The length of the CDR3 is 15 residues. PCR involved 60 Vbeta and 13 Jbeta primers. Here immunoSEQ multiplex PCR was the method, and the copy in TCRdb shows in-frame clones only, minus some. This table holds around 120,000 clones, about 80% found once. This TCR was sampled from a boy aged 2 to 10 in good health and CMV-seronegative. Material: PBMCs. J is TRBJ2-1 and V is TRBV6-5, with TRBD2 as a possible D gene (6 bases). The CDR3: CASRHHGRGDNEQFF. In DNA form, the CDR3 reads TGTGCCAGCAGACATCACGGGCGGGGCGACAATGAGCAGTTCTTC.